This paragraph reports one TCR beta chain. Its target is unknown. Generated by immunoSEQ multiplex PCR, the TCRdb table keeps only in-frame clones and is missing some. The data show 150,000 to 200,000 clones, about nine tenths seen once. This sample was taken from a study of T cell responses to AZD1222 COVID-19 vaccine. General observations from the study: White British donors predominated, females outnumbered males, and clonal diversity was possibly underestimated. Close to half of spike-specific TCRs reportedly recognize unmutated variant regions.

The CDR3 runs 13 residues. The germline V gene encodes CDR1 MDHEN and CDR2 SYDVKM. Trimming stripped 10 bases from V and 4 bases from J, with 16 bases between. This specimen was peripheral blood, taken on day 0 of MenACWY control vaccination. J is TRBJ2-5 and V is TRBV28; possible D gene TRBD1, 6 bases. The TCR was taken from an adult in good health. This chain's CDR3 is CATSGQLSETQYF. The CDR3 nucleotides read TGTGCCACCTCCGGACAGTTATCAGAGACCCAGTACTTC.